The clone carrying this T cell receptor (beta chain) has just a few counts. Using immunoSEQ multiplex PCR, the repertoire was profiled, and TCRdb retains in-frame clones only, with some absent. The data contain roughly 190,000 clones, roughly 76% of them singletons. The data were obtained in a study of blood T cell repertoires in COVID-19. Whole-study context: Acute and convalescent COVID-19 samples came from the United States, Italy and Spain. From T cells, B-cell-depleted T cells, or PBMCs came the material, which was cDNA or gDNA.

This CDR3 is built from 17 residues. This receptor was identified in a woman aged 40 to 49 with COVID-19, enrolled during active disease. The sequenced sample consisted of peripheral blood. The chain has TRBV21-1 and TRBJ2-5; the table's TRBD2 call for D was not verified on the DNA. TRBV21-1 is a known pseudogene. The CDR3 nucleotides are TGTGCCAGCAGCAACCGTGGACTAGCGGGAGGTGTCGAGACCCAGTACTTC. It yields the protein CASSNRGLAGGVETQYF.